This TCR beta chain was profiled in a study of cytomegalovirus exposure and HLA in healthy donors. To note about this clone: Its antigen is unidentified. The sample holds other DNA sequences that translate to the same CDR3.

Overall study results and limits: Presence/absence analyses supposed approximately even sequencing depth among donors. An Asian-associated ancestry cluster reportedly showed fewer N-insertions than the approximately 670-donor mean in a later analysis. Later genetic work tied a missense DCLRE1C variant to beta-chain V and J trimming. CMV serostatus alone was available as immune exposure information.

Primers included in the PCR were 60 Vbeta and 13 Jbeta primers. The table came from immunoSEQ multiplex PCR; TCRdb's copy has only in-frame clones and leaves some out. The table for this sample gives under 95,000 clones. This clonotype originated in a man in his forties or fifties in good health and CMV-seronegative. Material: PBMCs.

CDR3 loop: CASSLDSGSYNEQFF. CDR3 coding DNA: TGTGCCAGCAGCTTAGATAGCGGATCCTACAATGAGCAGTTCTTC. The chain combines TRBV7-2 with TRBJ2-1; maybe TRBD2 (6 bases). The length of the CDR3 is 15 residues. CDR1 and CDR2 from the germline V gene are SGHTA and FQGNSA. V lost 1 base, J lost 1 base, and 8 bases lay in between. Complete variable domain (other parts from reference TRBV7-2 and TRBJ2-1): GAGVSQSPSNKVTEKGKDVELRCDPISGHTALYWYRQSLGQGLEFLIYFQGNSAPDKSGLPSDRFSAERTGGSVSTLTIQRTQQEDSAVYLCASSLDSGSYNEQFFGPGTRLTVL.